This T cell receptor beta chain appears in the sequencing data of a study of T cell repertoires in cytomegalovirus infection. Across the whole study: CMV epitopes, recently identified HLA-C-restricted and well-studied HLA-B-restricted, were used. Carrying CMV and the relevant HLA type showed in public TCR beta signatures. The study, taken as a whole, reports: Adding up the frequency of public TCR beta families identified people who carried CMV plus the relevant HLA. What dominated the ex vivo response were HLA-C-restricted CMV-specific TCR beta clonotypes.

TCRdb reprocessed the reads via MiXCR and lists one record per CDR3 protein. Altogether about 700,000 distinct CDR3 sequences are present, around a third being singletons, with the ten largest covering roughly 18%. This clonotype was seen more than once but under ten times. What it binds is unknown. The length of the CDR3 is 15 residues. Germline V CDR1 and CDR2: MDHEN, SYDVKM. J was trimmed by 2 bases and V by 8 bases; bases with no gene match: 9. This chain connects TRBV28 to TRBJ2-7; the match to TRBD1 covers 10 bases. This clonotype originated in a human donor in good health (CMV status not recorded). Some clones in this sample may be carry-over from other donors' samples. The sequencing used cultured PBMCs, collected from culture after CMV antigen stimulation. The CDR3 protein is CASFGGTGVTYEQYF. The CDR3 nucleotides are TGTGCCAGCTTCGGCGGGACAGGGGTCACCTACGAGCAGTACTTC. Supplemented by reference TRBV28 and TRBJ2-7, the full variable domain reads DVKVTQSSRYLVKRTGEKVFLECVQDMDHENMFWYRQDPGLGLRLIYFSYDVKMKEKGDIPEGYSVSREKKERFSLILESASTNQTSMYLCASFGGTGVTYEQYFGPGTRLTVT.